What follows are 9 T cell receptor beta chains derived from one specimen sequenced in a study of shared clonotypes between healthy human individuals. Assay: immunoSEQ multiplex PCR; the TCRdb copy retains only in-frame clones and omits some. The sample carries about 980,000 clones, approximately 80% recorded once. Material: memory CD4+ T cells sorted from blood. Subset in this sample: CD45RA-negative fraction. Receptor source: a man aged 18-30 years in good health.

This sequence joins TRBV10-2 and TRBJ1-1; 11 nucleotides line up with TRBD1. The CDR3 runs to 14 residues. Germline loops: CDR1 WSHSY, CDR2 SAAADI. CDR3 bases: TGCGCTACAGACGGGACAGGGGGAGATACTGAAGCTTTCTTT. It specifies CATDGTGGDTEAFF.

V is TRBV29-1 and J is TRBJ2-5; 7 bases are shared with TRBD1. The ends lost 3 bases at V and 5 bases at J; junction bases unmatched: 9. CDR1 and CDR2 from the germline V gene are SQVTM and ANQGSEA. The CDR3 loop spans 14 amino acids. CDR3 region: CSVDANRGVETQYF. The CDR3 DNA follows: TGCAGCGTTGATGCAAACAGGGGTGTCGAGACCCAGTACTTC.

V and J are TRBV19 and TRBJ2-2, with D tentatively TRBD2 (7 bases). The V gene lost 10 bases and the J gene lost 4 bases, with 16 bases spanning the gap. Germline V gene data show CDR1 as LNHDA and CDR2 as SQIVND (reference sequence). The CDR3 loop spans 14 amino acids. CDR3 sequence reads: CATQGGGSTGELFF. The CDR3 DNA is TGTGCCACCCAGGGAGGGGGAAGCACCGGGGAGCTGTTTTTT.

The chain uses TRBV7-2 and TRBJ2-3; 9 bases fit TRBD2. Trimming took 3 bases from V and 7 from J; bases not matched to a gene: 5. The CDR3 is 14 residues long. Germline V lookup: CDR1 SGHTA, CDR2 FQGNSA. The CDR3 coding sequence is TGTGCCAGCAGCTTGCGGGGGGGCGCGAATACGCAGTATTTT. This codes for CASSLRGGANTQYF.

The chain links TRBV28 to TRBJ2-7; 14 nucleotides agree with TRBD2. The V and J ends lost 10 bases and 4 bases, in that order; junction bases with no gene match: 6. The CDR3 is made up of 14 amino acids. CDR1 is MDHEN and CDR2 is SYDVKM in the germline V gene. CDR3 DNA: TGTGCCACTAAAGGGACTAGCGGGAGTTACGAGCAGTACTTC. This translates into CATKGTSGSYEQYF.

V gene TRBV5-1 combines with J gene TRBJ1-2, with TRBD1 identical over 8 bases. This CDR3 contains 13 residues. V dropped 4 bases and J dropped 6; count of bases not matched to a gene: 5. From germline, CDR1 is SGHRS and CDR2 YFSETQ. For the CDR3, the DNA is TGCGCCAGCAGCCCGGACAGGGTCCATGGCTACACCTTC. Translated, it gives CASSPDRVHGYTF. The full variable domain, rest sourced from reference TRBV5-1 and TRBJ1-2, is KAGVTQTPRYLIKTRGQQVTLSCSPISGHRSVSWYQQTPGQGLQFLFEYFSETQRNKGNFPGRFSGRQFSNSRSEMNVSTLELGDSALYLCASSPDRVHGYTFGSGTRLTVV.

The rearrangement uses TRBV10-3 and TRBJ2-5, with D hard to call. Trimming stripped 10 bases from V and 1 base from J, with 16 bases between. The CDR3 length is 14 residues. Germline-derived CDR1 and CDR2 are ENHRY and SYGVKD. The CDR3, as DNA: TGTGCCACGCGTCGCTTAGGTTCCCAAGAGACCCAGTACTTC. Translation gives CATRRLGSQETQYF.

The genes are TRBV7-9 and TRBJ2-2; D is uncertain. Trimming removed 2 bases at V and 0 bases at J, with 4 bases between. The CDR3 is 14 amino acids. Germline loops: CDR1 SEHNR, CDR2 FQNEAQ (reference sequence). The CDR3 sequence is CASSLTPNTGELFF. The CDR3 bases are TGTGCCAGCAGCTTAACACCGAACACCGGGGAGCTGTTTTTT.

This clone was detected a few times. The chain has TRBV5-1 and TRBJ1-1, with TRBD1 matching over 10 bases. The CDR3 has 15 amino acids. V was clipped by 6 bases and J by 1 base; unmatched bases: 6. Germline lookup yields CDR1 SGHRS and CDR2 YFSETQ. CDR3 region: CASNPRTGGNTEAFF. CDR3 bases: TGCGCCAGCAACCCTAGGACAGGGGGGAACACTGAAGCTTTCTTT. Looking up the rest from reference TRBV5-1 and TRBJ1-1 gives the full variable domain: KAGVTQTPRYLIKTRGQQVTLSCSPISGHRSVSWYQQTPGQGLQFLFEYFSETQRNKGNFPGRFSGRQFSNSRSEMNVSTLELGDSALYLCASNPRTGGNTEAFFGQGTRLTVV.